This T cell receptor (beta chain) was retrieved from a study of blood T cell repertoires in COVID-19. Overall study: Acute and convalescent COVID-19 specimens originated in the United States, Italy and Spain. T cells, B-cell-depleted T cells, or PBMCs supplied cDNA or gDNA.

Original processing notes: For nucleated cells, counts were estimated from reference gene primer amplification. TCRdb's copy holds only in-frame clones and misses some; the assay was immunoSEQ multiplex PCR. That table furnishes V, J and clone size, whereas the DNA furnished D and trimming. The sample lists about 68,000 clones, roughly 89% occurring once. Germline CDR1 and CDR2: SNHLY and FYNNEI. CDR3 size: 14 residues. V shed 8 bases and J shed 2 bases, with 12 bases lying between them. Material for sequencing was peripheral blood. The rearrangement uses TRBV2 and TRBJ2-2; unclear D gene. The source is a man aged 25 to 40 with acute or convalescent COVID-19. CDR3 in amino acids: CASSRESNTGELFF. CDR3 bases: TGTGCCAGCTCCCGCGAGTCCAACACCGGGGAGCTGTTTTTT.